The 3 T cell receptor beta chains below were found in one sample sequenced in a study of CD4+ T cells in melanoma (dated by TCRdb to between 2021 and 2023). The library came from the immunoSEQ multiplex PCR assay. What TCRdb holds here is the immuneACCESS table cut down to in-frame rearrangements. Part of the clones is not present; checked against another copy, under half of the missing clones reflect an unresolved V gene, and the others are unexplained. The sample data list around 100,000 clones, and around 92% of these were observed just once. The ten largest clones take up 3% to 4% of the sample. The sample taken for sequencing was peripheral blood. Receptors were obtained from a human donor with melanoma.

The V gene is TRBV10-3, the J gene TRBJ2-7, with 10 nucleotides matching TRBD1. Trimming at V came to 11 bases and at J to 2 bases, leaving 6 bases not matched to a gene. From germline, CDR1 is ENHRY and CDR2 SYGVKD. CDR3 length equals 13 residues. This CDR3 is CASRQGATYEQYF. The CDR3 bases are TGTGCCTCCCGACAGGGGGCTACCTACGAGCAGTACTTC.

The chain carries TRBV7-9 and TRBJ1-4; 7 nucleotides agree with TRBD1. With V trimmed by 6 bases and J by 5 bases, 9 bases remained unmatched. The CDR3 covers 15 residues. The germline gives CDR1 SEHNR, CDR2 FQNEAQ (reference sequence). The CDR3 protein is CASSFTGASNEKLFF. As DNA, the CDR3 is TGTGCCAGCAGTTTCACAGGGGCCTCCAATGAAAAACTGTTTTTT.

The chain links TRBV28 to TRBJ1-1; 10 nucleotides agree with TRBD1. Trimming took 6 bases from V and 1 from J; bases not matched to a gene: 5. CDR3 length: 15 residues. Germline values: CDR1 MDHEN, CDR2 SYDVKM. CDR3 loop: CASRGQGRPNTEAFF. CDR3 nucleotide sequence: TGTGCCAGCAGGGGACAGGGGCGACCGAACACTGAAGCTTTCTTT.